This TCR beta chain emerged from a study of blood T cell repertoires in COVID-19. Study background: The United States, Italy and Spain provided the acute and convalescent COVID-19 samples. PBMCs, B-cell-depleted T cells, or T cells provided the cDNA or gDNA that made up the material.

Authors' processing steps: Amplification of reference gene primers provided the estimated nucleated cell counts. Sequencing used immunoSEQ multiplex PCR; TCRdb keeps in-frame clones, though not all of them. V, J and clone size were drawn from that table, and D and trimming were deduced from the DNA. The sample carries more than 150,000 clones, 78% recorded once. The CDR3 spans 15 residues. The germline gives CDR1 MNHEY, CDR2 SVGEGT. V was clipped by 6 bases and J by 5 bases; unmatched bases: 6. The chain joins TRBV6-2 or TRBV6-3 to TRBJ2-7; TRBD2 matches 14 bases. The clonotype was recovered from a woman at least 80 years old with acute or convalescent COVID-19. Sequenced material: peripheral blood. The CDR3 protein is CASSLGLAGANEQYF. The CDR3 bases are TGTGCCAGCAGCTTGGGACTAGCGGGGGCCAACGAGCAGTACTTC.